This passage covers 26 T cell receptor beta chains from one sample sequenced in a study of CD8+ T cells in alopecia areata. Treatment of the sample: oral pan-JAK inhibitor, 5-10 mg twice daily. Sequencing templates came from extracted RNA that was reverse transcribed into cDNA. Method: immunoSEQ multiplex PCR; TCRdb's copy keeps in-frame clones and lacks some. This sample has fewer than 200,000 clones, with approximately 62% found just once. Material: CD4+ T cells sorted from blood, obtained at week 24, from a patient treated with tofacitinib. The receptors shown here come from a human donor with alopecia areata.

The table lists this clone with a few counts. The chain uses TRBV29-1 and TRBJ2-5; TRBD1 matches at 9 bases. This CDR3 is built from 12 residues. The V segment lost 7 bases and the J segment 4 bases; nucleotides outside the gene matches: 4. The germline gives CDR1 SQVTM, CDR2 ANQGSEA. The CDR3 is CSAGQGRETQYF. The DNA for the CDR3 is TGCAGCGCCGGACAGGGGAGAGAGACCCAGTACTTC.

This clone was detected a few times. The chain recombines TRBV2 with TRBJ2-7; D call uncertain. V was trimmed by 2 bases and J by 3 bases, leaving 8 bases between them. The CDR3 is 13 amino acids. CDR1 and CDR2 from the germline V gene are SNHLY and FYNNEI. The CDR3 is CASSELEGYEQYF. CDR3 DNA sequence: TGTGCCAGCAGTGAACTGGAAGGCTACGAGCAGTACTTC.

The chain couples TRBV4-1 to TRBJ1-6, with 7 nucleotides matching TRBD1. Trimming cost V 0 bases and J 9 bases; bases outside gene matches: 11. Per germline, CDR1 MGHRA and CDR2 YSYEKL. The CDR3 sequence is 17 residues long. The CDR3: CASSQDLRQGMGSPLHF. For the CDR3, the DNA is TGCGCCAGCAGCCAAGACCTACGACAGGGTATGGGTTCACCCCTCCACTTT.

This chain joins TRBV29-1 and TRBJ1-1; D call uncertain. V shed 4 bases and J shed 0 bases, with 6 bases lying between them. This CDR3 is built from 12 residues. Germline CDR1 and CDR2: SQVTM and ANQGSEA. The CDR3 sequence: CSVGAVNTEAFF. The DNA for the CDR3 is TGCAGCGTTGGGGCCGTGAACACTGAAGCTTTCTTT.

This chain uses TRBV29-1 with TRBJ2-7, with TRBD1 matching over 7 bases. Germline V CDR1 and CDR2: SQVTM, ANQGSEA. V was pared by 4 bases and J by 6 bases, with 6 bases of the junction left unmatched. The CDR3 has 12 residues. CDR3 residues: CSVGQGVVEQYF. The CDR3 nucleotides are TGCAGCGTTGGACAGGGAGTGGTCGAGCAGTACTTC.

This clone was seen only a few times. The rearrangement links TRBV4-1 to TRBJ2-3, with TRBD2 matching over 12 bases. The trim removed 2 bases at V and 7 bases at J, leaving 7 bases unmatched. This CDR3 is 16 amino acids long. Per germline, CDR1 MGHRA and CDR2 YSYEKL. The CDR3 reads CASSQTGTSGWNTQYF. In DNA, the CDR3 is TGCGCCAGCAGCCAAACCGGGACTAGCGGGTGGAATACGCAGTATTTT.

V gene TRBV30 combines with J gene TRBJ2-7; D is ambiguous. Trimming took 3 bases from V and 2 from J, leaving 8 bases between them. The CDR3 is 12 amino acids. Germline assignment: CDR1 GTSNPN and CDR2 SVGIG (reference sequence). This chain's CDR3 is CAWRGTAYEQYF. The DNA for the CDR3 is TGTGCCTGGAGGGGAACAGCCTACGAGCAGTACTTC.

This clone was seen once. The rearrangement joins TRBV11-2 to TRBJ2-7; possibly TRBD1 for D (6 bases). V was shortened by 1 base and J by 4 bases, with 8 bases between the two germline ends. The CDR3 length is 13 residues. Germline loops: CDR1 SGHAT, CDR2 FQNNGV. This chain's CDR3 is CASSLVQGYEQYF. Written as DNA, the CDR3 is TGTGCCAGCAGCTTAGTACAGGGTTACGAGCAGTACTTC.

V is TRBV7-9 and J is TRBJ2-7, with D hard to call. The CDR3 totals 14 residues. Looked up from germline, CDR1 is SEHNR and CDR2 is FQNEAQ (reference sequence). V lost 5 bases and J lost 1, with 12 bases in between. As DNA, the CDR3 is TGTGCCAGCAGCCCCGGCGCCGGATCCTACGAGCAGTACTTC. It encodes CASSPGAGSYEQYF.

J is TRBJ1-6 and V is TRBV27; maybe TRBD1 (5 bases). The CDR3 contains 15 residues. Germline CDR1 is MNHEY and CDR2 is SMNVEV (reference sequence). The V end lost 5 bases, the J end lost 8 bases, and 16 bases lay between the germline ends. CDR3 bases: TGTGCCAGCAGTAGACCCCGTGGGGGGTATTCACCCCTCCACTTT. Residues: CASSRPRGGYSPLHF.

In this sample, this clone turned up once. The chain uses TRBV6-6 and TRBJ2-1; D is unresolved. Trimming shortened V by 6 bases and J by 9 bases, and 15 bases separated the two germline ends. Germline CDR1 and CDR2: MNHNY and SVGAGI (reference sequence). CDR3 length: 13 residues. The CDR3 coding sequence is TGTGCCAGCAGACGCCCCTCAGATCGTGAGCAGTTCTTC. This encodes CASRRPSDREQFF.

This chain uses TRBV5-1 with TRBJ2-5, with D perhaps being TRBD1 or TRBD2 (5 bases each). The CDR3 has 13 residues. CDR1 and CDR2 from the germline V gene are SGHRS and YFSETQ. Deletions cut 3 bases from V and 4 bases from J, with 10 bases between. The CDR3 region is CASSSAGTETQYF. DNA for the CDR3: TGCGCCAGCAGCTCGGCAGGGACAGAGACCCAGTACTTC.

This clone was counted a single time. This chain links TRBV7-2 with TRBJ1-5; 7 nucleotides line up with TRBD1. Trimming at V came to 5 bases and at J to 7 bases, leaving 8 bases not matched to a gene. In germline, CDR1 is SGHTA, CDR2 FQGNSA. The CDR3 loop spans 14 amino acids. The CDR3 reads CASSTRQGYQPQHF. In nucleotides, the CDR3 is TGTGCCAGCAGCACCCGACAGGGCTACCAGCCCCAGCATTTT.

This clone was picked up a small number of times. The chain carries TRBV29-1 and TRBJ2-3; no firm D call. The CDR3 totals 15 residues. V lost 8 bases and J 1 base, leaving 19 bases between the germline ends. Germline CDR1 and CDR2: SQVTM and ANQGSEA. The CDR3 coding sequence is TGCAGCTCAAATGGCGCAGGATGGGGCACAGATACGCAGTATTTT. Protein: CSSNGAGWGTDTQYF.

The genes are TRBV18 and TRBJ2-2, with TRBD1 identical over 10 bases. J lost 4 bases, V lost 1 base, and 0 bases had no gene match. Germline CDR1 reads KGHSH; CDR2 reads LQKENI. The length of the CDR3 is 15 residues. The CDR3 sequence is CASSPRTGGTGELFF. CDR3 nucleotides: TGTGCCAGCTCACCACGGACAGGGGGCACCGGGGAGCTGTTTTTT.

The V and J genes are TRBV25-1 and TRBJ1-2, with D perhaps matching TRBD1 (5 bases). CDR3 length equals 13 residues. Germline CDR1 is MGHDK and CDR2 is SYGVNS. Trimming took 4 bases from V and 7 from J, leaving 13 bases between them. The CDR3 DNA follows: TGTGCCAGCAGTGGCTCGGGGCCGGGTGGCTACACCTTC. Protein: CASSGSGPGGYTF.

This clone was recorded a few times. V usage is TRBV11-2 and J usage is TRBJ1-1; D uncertain. The germline V and J ends were trimmed by 0 bases and 6 bases, with 8 bases remaining between them. CDR1 is SGHAT and CDR2 is FQNNGV in the germline V gene. The CDR3 loop spans 13 amino acids. CDR3 sequence reads: CASSLDLWSEAFF. CDR3 DNA sequence: TGTGCCAGCAGCTTAGATCTTTGGTCTGAAGCTTTCTTT. The full variable domain, in which reference TRBV11-2 and TRBJ1-1 provide the parts outside the CDR3, is EAGVAQSPRYKIIEKRQSVAFWCNPISGHATLYWYQQILGQGPKLLIQFQNNGVVDDSQLPKDRFSAERLKGVDSTLKIQPAKLEDSAVYLCASSLDLWSEAFFGQGTRLTVV.

The chain employs TRBV28 and TRBJ1-5; D unresolved. The V end was cut by 6 bases, the J end by 3 bases, with 6 bases between. Per the germline V gene, CDR1 is MDHEN and CDR2 is SYDVKM. The CDR3 is made up of 12 amino acids. CDR3 coding DNA: TGTGCCAGCAGGGGGAACAATCAGCCCCAGCATTTT. It translates to CASRGNNQPQHF.

This sequence joins TRBV29-1 and TRBJ1-1, with 9 bases fitting TRBD1. The CDR3 sequence is 13 residues long. With 4 bases clipped from V and 7 bases from J, the junction kept 7 bases outside the gene matches. From germline, CDR1 is SQVTM and CDR2 ANQGSEA. In nucleotides, the CDR3 is TGCAGCGTTGGACGGGACAGGGTGGGTGAAGCTTTCTTT. This sequence encodes CSVGRDRVGEAFF.

V usage is TRBV30 and J usage is TRBJ1-6; D gene uncertain. Germline V gene data show CDR1 as GTSNPN and CDR2 as SVGIG (reference sequence). V lost 4 bases, J lost 5 bases, and 9 bases lay in between. The CDR3 totals 13 residues. CDR3 sequence (DNA): TGTGCCTGGACCCCAGGACATAATTCACCCCTCCACTTT. It encodes CAWTPGHNSPLHF.

The J gene is TRBJ2-3, the V gene TRBV29-1, with 9 positions matching TRBD1. The CDR3 contains 14 residues. Germline CDR1 reads SQVTM; CDR2 reads ANQGSEA. Unmatched junction bases numbered 5, after V lost 6 bases and J lost 1 base. The CDR3, as DNA: TGCAGCGTATTGGACAGGGGAGGCACAGATACGCAGTATTTT. Translation gives CSVLDRGGTDTQYF.

This clone was detected only a few times. The chain employs TRBV30 and TRBJ2-1; unclear D gene. The CDR3 extends over 14 amino acids. Trimming left V 1 base short and J 0 bases short, with 7 bases between. The germline gives CDR1 GTSNPN, CDR2 SVGIG (reference sequence). The CDR3 bases are TGTGCCTGGAGTGATGGTTTCTCCTACAATGAGCAGTTCTTC. This translates into CAWSDGFSYNEQFF. The whole variable domain, filled in from reference TRBV30 and TRBJ2-1, reads SQTIHQWPATLVQPVGSPLSLECTVEGTSNPNLYWYRQAAGRGLQLLFYSVGIGQISSEVPQNLSASRPQDRQFILSSKKLLLSDSGFYLCAWSDGFSYNEQFFGPGTRLTVL.

J is TRBJ2-4 and V is TRBV6-1; 7 nucleotides agree with TRBD1. Germline V lookup: CDR1 MNHNS, CDR2 SASEGT. With 7 bases clipped from V and 7 bases from J, the junction kept 10 bases outside the gene matches. CDR3 size: 14 residues. The CDR3 is CASTGGMRSNIQYF. CDR3 nucleotide sequence: TGTGCCAGCACAGGGGGAATGAGGAGTAACATTCAGTACTTC.

This chain connects TRBV30 to TRBJ2-7; D possibly corresponds to TRBD2 (6 bases). V was pared by 2 bases and J by 4 bases, with 9 bases between. Germline CDR1 and CDR2: GTSNPN and SVGIG (reference sequence). This CDR3 contains 12 residues. CDR3 in amino acids: CAWSTSGYEQYF. The CDR3 DNA reads as TGTGCCTGGAGTACAAGCGGGTACGAGCAGTACTTC.

This clone appeared once. The rearrangement uses TRBV30 and TRBJ1-5; 7 bases match TRBD1. V trimming: 1 base; J trimming: 0 bases; junction bases outside the gene matches: 0. CDR3 length equals 14 residues. The germline CDR1 and CDR2 sequences are GTSNPN and SVGIG (reference sequence). This CDR3 reads CAWSGQGSNQPQHF. In DNA, the CDR3 is TGTGCCTGGAGTGGACAGGGTAGCAATCAGCCCCAGCATTTT.

This clone was observed a handful of times. V and J are TRBV29-1 and TRBJ1-3, with TRBD1 as a possible D gene (6 bases). This CDR3 contains 14 residues. CDR1 is SQVTM and CDR2 is ANQGSEA in the germline V gene. The V and J ends lost 1 base and 2 bases respectively, with 9 bases between them. The CDR3 DNA follows: TGCAGCGTTGAAGGGCAGGGGACTGGAAACACCATATATTTT. It specifies CSVEGQGTGNTIYF.